This T cell receptor beta chain was retrieved from a study of cytomegalovirus exposure and HLA in healthy donors. Profiled with immunoSEQ multiplex PCR; TCRdb holds only in-frame clones, not every one. The data show about 120,000 clones, roughly 87% seen once. CDR3 length: 17 amino acids. The V end was cut by 3 bases, the J end by 3 bases, with 16 bases between. Looked up from germline, CDR1 is SGDLS and CDR2 is YYNGEE. The chain carries TRBV9 and TRBJ1-6; D unclear. The receptor was derived from a woman aged 18-29 years in good health and CMV-seronegative. The specimen sequenced was PBMCs. CDR3 DNA sequence: TGTGCCAGCAGCGCCCGATCTGAGGTCTACTATAATTCACCCCTCCACTTT. This sequence encodes CASSARSEVYYNSPLHF. The full variable domain, its missing parts supplied by reference TRBV9 and TRBJ1-6, is DSGVTQTPKHLITATGQRVTLRCSPRSGDLSVYWYQQSLDQGLQFLIQYYNGEERAKGNILERFSAQQFPDLHSELNLSSLELGDSALYFCASSARSEVYYNSPLHFGNGTRLTVT.